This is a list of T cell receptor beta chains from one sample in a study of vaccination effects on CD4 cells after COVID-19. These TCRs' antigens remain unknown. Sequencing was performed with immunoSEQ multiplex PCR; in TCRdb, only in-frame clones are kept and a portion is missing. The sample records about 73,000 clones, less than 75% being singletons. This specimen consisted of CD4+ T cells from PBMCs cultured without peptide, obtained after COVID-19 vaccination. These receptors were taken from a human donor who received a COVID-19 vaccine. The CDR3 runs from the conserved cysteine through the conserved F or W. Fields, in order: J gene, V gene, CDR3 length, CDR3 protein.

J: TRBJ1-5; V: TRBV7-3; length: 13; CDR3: CASSLGGPQPQHF
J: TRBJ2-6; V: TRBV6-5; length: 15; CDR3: CASSYKGAGANVLTF
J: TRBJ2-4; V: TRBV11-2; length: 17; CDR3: CASSSINYRVAKNIQYF
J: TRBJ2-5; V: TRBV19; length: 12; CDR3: CATRGPGETQYF
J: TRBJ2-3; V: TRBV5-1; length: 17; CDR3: CASSRSVWEGFSDTQYF
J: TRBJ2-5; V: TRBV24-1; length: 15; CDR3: CATSDSGEHEETQYF
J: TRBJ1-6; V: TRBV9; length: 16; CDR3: CASSVGGDSYNSPLHF
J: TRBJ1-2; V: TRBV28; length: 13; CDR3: CASRQGANYGYTF
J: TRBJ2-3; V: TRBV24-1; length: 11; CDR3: CATSIGDTQYF
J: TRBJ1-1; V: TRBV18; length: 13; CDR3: CASSPTGDTEAFF
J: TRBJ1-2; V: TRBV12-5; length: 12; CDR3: CASGLGRSGYTF
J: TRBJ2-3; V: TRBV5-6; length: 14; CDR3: CASSAQTRTDTQYF
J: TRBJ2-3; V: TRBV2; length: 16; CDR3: CASSSTHLAVLNTQYF
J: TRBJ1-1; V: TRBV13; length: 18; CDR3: CASSPMGDRGLSNTEAFF
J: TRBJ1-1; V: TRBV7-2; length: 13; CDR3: CASSLGGTEAAFF
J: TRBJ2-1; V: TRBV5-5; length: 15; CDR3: CASSYGPTDYNEQFF